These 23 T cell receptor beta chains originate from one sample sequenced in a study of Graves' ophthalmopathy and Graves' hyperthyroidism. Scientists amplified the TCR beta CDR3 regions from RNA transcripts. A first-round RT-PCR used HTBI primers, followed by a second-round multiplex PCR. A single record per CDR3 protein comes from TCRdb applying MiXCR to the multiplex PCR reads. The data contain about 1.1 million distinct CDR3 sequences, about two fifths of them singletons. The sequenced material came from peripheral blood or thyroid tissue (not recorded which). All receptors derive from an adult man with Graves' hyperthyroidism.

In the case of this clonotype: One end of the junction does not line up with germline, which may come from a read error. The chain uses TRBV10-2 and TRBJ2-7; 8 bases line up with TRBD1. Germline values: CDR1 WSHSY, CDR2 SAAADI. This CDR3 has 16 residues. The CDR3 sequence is CASSQYSGTGPYEQYF. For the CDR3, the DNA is TGTGCCAGCAGCCAATACTCCGGGACAGGACCCTACGAGCAGTACTTC.

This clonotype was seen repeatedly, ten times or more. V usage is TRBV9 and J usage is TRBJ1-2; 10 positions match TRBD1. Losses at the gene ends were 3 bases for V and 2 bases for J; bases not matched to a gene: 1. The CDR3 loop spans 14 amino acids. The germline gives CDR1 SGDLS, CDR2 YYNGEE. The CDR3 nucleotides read TGTGCCAGCAGCGCGACAGGGGGCAACTATGGCTACACCTTC. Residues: CASSATGGNYGYTF.

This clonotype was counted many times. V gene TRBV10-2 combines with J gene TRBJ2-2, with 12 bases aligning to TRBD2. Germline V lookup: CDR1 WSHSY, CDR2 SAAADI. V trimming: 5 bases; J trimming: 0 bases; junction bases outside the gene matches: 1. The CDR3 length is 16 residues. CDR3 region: CASSPSGGANTGELFF. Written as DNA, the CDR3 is TGCGCCAGCAGTCCTAGCGGGGGGGCGAACACCGGGGAGCTGTTTTTT.

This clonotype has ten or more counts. The CDR3 region is CSVASGVLTEAFF. The CDR3 bases are TGCAGCGTCGCCTCCGGGGTACTCACTGAAGCTTTCTTT. The chain employs TRBV29-1 and TRBJ1-1, with D unresolved. Germline V gives CDR1 SQVTM, CDR2 ANQGSEA. The CDR3 consists of 13 residues. Trimming stripped 6 bases from V and 4 bases from J, with 15 bases between.

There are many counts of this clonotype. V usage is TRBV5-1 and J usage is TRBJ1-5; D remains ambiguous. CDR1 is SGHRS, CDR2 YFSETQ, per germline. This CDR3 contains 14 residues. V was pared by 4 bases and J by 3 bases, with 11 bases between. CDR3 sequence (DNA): TGCGCCAGCAGCCCGGGAGGGCCCAATCAGCCCCAGCATTTT. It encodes CASSPGGPNQPQHF. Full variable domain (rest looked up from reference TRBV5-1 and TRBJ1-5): KAGVTQTPRYLIKTRGQQVTLSCSPISGHRSVSWYQQTPGQGLQFLFEYFSETQRNKGNFPGRFSGRQFSNSRSEMNVSTLELGDSALYLCASSPGGPNQPQHFGDGTRLSIL.

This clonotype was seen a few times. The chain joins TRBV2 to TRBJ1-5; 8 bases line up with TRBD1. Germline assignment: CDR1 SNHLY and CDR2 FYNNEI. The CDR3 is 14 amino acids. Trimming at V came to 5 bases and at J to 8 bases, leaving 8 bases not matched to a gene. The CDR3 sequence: CASSYRTGFEPQHF. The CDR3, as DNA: TGTGCCAGCAGTTACCGGACAGGGTTTGAGCCCCAGCATTTT.

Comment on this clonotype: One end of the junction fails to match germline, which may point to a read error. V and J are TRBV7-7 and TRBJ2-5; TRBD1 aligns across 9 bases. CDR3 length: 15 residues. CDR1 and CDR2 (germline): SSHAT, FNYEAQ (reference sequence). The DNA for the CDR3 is TGTGCTAGCAGCACCCGGGGGGACAGGGAAGAGACCCAGTACTTC. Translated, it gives CASSTRGDREETQYF. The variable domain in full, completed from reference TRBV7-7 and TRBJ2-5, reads GAGVSQSPRYKVTKRGQDVTLRCDPISSHATLYWYQQALGQGPEFLTYFNYEAQPDKSGLPSDRFSAERPEGSISTLTIQRTEQRDSAMYRCASSTRGDREETQYFGPGTRLLVL.

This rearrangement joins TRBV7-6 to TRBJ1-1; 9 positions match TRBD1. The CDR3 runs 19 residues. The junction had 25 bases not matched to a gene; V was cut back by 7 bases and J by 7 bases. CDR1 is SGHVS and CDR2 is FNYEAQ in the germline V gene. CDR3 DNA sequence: TGTGCCAGCAAGCGTTACGTAAAGATGGATCCGGGACAGGGCGGTGAAGCTTTCTTT. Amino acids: CASKRYVKMDPGQGGEAFF. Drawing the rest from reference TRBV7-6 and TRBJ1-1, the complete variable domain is GAGVSQSPRYKVTKRGQDVALRCDPISGHVSLYWYRQALGQGPEFLTYFNYEAQQDKSGLPNDRFSAERPEGSISTLTIQRTEQRDSAMYRCASKRYVKMDPGQGGEAFFGQGTRLTVV.

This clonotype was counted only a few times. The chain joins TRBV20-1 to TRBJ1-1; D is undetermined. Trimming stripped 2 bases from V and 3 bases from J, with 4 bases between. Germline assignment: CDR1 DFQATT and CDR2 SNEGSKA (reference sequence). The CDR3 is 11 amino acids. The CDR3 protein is CSARKDTEAFF. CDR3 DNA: TGCAGTGCTAGAAAAGACACTGAAGCTTTCTTT.

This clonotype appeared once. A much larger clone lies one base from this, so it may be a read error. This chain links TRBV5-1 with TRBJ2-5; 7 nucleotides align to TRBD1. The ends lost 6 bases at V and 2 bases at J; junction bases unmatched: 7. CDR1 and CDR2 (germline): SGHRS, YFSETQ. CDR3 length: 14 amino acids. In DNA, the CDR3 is TGCGCCAGCATCTACTTGACAGGGCAAGAGACCCAGTACTTC. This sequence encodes CASIYLTGQETQYF.

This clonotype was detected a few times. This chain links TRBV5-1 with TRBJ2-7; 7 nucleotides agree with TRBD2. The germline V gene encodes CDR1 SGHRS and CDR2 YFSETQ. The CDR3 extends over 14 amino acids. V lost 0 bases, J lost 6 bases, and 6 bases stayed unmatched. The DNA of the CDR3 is TGCGCCAGCAGCTTGGGGGGCGGGAGTAGCGAGCAGTACTTC. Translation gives CASSLGGGSSEQYF.

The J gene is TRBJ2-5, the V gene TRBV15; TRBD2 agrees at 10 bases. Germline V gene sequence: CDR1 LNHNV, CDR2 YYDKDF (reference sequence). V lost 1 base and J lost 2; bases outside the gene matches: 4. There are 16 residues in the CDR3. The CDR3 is CATSRVGLADQETQYF. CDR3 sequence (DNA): TGTGCCACCAGCAGAGTAGGACTAGCGGATCAAGAGACCCAGTACTTC.

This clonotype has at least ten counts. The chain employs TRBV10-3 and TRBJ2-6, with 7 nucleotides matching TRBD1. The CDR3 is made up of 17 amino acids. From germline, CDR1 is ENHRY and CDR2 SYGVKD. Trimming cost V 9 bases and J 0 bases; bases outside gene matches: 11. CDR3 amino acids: CAILTTGSPSGANVLTF. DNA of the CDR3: TGTGCCATACTAACGACAGGGTCGCCCTCTGGGGCCAACGTCCTGACTTTC.

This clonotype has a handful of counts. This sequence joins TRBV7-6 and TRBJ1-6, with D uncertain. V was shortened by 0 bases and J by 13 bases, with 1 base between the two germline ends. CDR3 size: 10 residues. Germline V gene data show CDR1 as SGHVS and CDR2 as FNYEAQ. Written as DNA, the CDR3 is TGTGCCAGCAGCTTAGCGCCCCTCCACTTT. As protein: CASSLAPLHF. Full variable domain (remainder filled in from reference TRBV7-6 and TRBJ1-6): GAGVSQSPRYKVTKRGQDVALRCDPISGHVSLYWYRQALGQGPEFLTYFNYEAQQDKSGLPNDRFSAERPEGSISTLTIQRTEQRDSAMYRCASSLAPLHFGNGTRLTVT.

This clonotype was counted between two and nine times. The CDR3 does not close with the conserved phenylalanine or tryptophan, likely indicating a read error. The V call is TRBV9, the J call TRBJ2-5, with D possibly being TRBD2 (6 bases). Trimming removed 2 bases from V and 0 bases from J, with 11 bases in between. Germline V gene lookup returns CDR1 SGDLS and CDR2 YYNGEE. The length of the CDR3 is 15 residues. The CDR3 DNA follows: TGTGCCAGCAGCGTGGATCTAGCGAACCAAGAGACCCAGTACCTC. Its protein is CASSVDLANQETQYL.

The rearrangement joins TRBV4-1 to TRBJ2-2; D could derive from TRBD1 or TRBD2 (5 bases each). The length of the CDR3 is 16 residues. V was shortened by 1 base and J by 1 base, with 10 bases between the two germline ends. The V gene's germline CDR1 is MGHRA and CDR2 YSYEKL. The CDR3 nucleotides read TGCGCCAGCAGCCAAGGTGGGACGGTGAACACCGGGGAGCTGTTTTTT. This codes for CASSQGGTVNTGELFF.

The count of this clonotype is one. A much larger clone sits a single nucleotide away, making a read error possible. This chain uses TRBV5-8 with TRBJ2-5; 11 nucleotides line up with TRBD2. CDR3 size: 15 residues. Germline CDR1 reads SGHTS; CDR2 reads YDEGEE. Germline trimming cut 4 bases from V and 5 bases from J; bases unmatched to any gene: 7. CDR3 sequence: CASSEASGGLETQYF. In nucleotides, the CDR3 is TGTGCCAGCAGCGAAGCTAGCGGGGGGTTGGAGACCCAGTACTTC.

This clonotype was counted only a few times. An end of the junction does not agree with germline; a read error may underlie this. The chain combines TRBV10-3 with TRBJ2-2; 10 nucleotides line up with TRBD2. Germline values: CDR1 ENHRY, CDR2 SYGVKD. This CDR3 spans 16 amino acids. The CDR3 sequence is CAISTSGISNTGELLF. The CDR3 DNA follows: TGTGCCATCAGTACTAGCGGGATTTCGAACACCGGGGAGCTGCTTTTT.

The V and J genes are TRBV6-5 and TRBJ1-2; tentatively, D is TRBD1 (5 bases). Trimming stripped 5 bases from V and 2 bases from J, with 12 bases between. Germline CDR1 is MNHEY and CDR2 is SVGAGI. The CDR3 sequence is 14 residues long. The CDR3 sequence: CASSEVGGNYGYTF. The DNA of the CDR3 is TGTGCCAGCAGTGAAGTGGGGGGAAACTATGGCTACACCTTC.

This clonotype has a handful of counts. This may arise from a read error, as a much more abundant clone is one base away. DNA of the CDR3: TGTGCCATCAGTCAGGAGCACAGGGGGCTTGAAGAACTGTTTTTT. Translating it yields CAISQEHRGLEELFF. The chain carries TRBV10-3 and TRBJ1-4, with 9 bases identical to TRBD1. This CDR3 has 15 residues. Germline lookup yields CDR1 ENHRY and CDR2 SYGVKD.

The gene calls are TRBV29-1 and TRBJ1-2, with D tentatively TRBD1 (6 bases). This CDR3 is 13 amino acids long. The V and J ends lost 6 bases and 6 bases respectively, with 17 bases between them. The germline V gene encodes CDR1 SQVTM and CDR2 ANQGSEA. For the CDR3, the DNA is TGCAGCGTACCAATGACAGGTACTCATGGCTACACCTTC. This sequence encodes CSVPMTGTHGYTF.

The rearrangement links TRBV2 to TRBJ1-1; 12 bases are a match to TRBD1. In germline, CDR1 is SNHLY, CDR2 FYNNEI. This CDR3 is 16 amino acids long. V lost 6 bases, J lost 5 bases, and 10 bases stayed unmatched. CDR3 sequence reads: CASRPGQGALGTEAFF. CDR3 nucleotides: TGTGCCAGCAGACCGGGACAGGGGGCGCTTGGAACTGAAGCTTTCTTT.

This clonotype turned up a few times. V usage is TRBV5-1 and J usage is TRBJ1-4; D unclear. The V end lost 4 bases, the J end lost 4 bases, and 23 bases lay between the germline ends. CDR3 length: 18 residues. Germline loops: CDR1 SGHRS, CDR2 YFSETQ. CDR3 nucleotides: TGCGCCAGCAGCGCCGAACCGGGTGGAGGGCCCCGTAATGAAAAACTGTTTTTT. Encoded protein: CASSAEPGGGPRNEKLFF.